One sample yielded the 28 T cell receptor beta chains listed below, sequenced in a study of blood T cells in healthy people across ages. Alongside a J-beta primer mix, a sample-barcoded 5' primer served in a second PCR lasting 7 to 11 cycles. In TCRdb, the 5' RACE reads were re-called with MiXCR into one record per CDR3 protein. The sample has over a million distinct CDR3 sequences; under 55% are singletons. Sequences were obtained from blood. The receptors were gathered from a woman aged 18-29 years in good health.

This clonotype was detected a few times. The CDR3 bases are TGCAGCGTTCAGCCGAACACCGGGGAGCTGTTTTTT. The encoded protein is CSVQPNTGELFF. The rearrangement uses TRBV29-1 and TRBJ2-2; D is unclear. Trimming removed 5 bases at V and 0 bases at J, with 4 bases between. This CDR3 contains 12 residues. The V gene's germline CDR1 is SQVTM and CDR2 ANQGSEA.

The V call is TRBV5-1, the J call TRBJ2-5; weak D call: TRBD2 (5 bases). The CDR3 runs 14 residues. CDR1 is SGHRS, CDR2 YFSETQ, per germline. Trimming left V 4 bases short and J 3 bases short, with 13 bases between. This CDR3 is CASSVGWGEETQYF. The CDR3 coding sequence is TGCGCCAGCAGCGTCGGGTGGGGAGAAGAGACCCAGTACTTC.

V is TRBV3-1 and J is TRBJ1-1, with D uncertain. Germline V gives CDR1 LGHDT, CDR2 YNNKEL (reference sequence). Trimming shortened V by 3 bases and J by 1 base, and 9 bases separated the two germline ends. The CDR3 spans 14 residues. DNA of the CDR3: TGTGCCAGCAGCCAGGCAGCTTCGAACACTGAAGCTTTCTTT. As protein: CASSQAASNTEAFF. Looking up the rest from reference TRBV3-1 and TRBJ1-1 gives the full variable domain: DTAVSQTPKYLVTQMGNDKSIKCEQNLGHDTMYWYKQDSKKFLKIMFSYNNKELIINETVPNRFSPKSPDKAHLNLHINSLELGDSAVYFCASSQAASNTEAFFGQGTRLTVV.

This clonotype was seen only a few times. CDR3 sequence: CASSLDRSIYEQYF. CDR3 bases: TGTGCCAGCAGTTTAGACAGGTCCATCTACGAGCAGTACTTC. The V and J genes are TRBV12-3 or TRBV12-4 and TRBJ2-7; D is perhaps TRBD1 (5 bases). V lost 1 base and J 3 bases, leaving 10 bases between the germline ends. The CDR3 runs to 14 residues.

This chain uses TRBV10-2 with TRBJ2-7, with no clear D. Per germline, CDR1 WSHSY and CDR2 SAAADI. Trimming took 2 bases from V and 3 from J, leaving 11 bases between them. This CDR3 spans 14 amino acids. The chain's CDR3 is CASSENGRNYEQYF. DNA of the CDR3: TGCGCCAGCAGTGAGAACGGGCGGAACTACGAGCAGTACTTC.

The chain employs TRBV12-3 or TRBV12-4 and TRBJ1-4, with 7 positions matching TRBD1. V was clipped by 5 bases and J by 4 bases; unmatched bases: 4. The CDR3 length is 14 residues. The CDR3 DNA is TGTGCCAGCAGTGAACAGGGGATTAATGAAAAACTGTTTTTT. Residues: CASSEQGINEKLFF.

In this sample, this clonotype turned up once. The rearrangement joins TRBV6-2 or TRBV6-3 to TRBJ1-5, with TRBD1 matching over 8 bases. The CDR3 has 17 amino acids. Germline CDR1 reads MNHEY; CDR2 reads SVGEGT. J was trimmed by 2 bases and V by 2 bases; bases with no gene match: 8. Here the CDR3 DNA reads TGTGCCAGCAGTTACCATGGACAGGGTAAGGGCAATCAGCCCCAGCATTTT. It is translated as CASSYHGQGKGNQPQHF.

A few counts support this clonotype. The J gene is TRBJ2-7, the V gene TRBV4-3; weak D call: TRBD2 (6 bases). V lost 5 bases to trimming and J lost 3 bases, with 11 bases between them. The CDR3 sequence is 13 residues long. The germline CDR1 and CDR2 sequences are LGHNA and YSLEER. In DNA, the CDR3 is TGCGCCAGCAGCACGTCGCGGGGCTACGAGCAGTACTTC. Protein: CASSTSRGYEQYF.

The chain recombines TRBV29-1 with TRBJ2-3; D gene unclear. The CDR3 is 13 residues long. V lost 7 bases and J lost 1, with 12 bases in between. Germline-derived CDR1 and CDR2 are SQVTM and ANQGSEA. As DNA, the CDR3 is TGCAGCGGTGCCGCCGACCGCACAGATACGCAGTATTTT. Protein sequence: CSGAADRTDTQYF.

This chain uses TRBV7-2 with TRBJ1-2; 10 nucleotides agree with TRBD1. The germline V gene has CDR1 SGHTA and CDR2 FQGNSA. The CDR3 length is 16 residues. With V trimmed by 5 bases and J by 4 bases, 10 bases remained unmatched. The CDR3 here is CASSQQGGTGVYGYTF. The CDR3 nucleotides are TGTGCCAGCAGCCAACAGGGAGGGACAGGGGTCTATGGCTACACCTTC.

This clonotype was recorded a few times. The CDR3, as DNA: TGCAGTGCTAGGGCAGTCCTCTACGAGCAGTACTTC. It yields the protein CSARAVLYEQYF. The chain uses TRBV20-1 and TRBJ2-7; D gene ambiguous. This CDR3 comprises 12 residues. With 3 bases removed from V and 3 bases from J, the gap between germline ends came to 9 bases. CDR1 DFQATT and CDR2 SNEGSKA come from the germline V gene (reference sequence).

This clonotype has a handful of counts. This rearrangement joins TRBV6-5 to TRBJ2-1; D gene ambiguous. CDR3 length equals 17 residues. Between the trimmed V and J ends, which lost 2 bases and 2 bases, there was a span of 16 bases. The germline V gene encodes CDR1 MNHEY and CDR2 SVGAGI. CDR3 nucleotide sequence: TGTGCCAGCAGTTACCGCCGGGCCTTGCGAACCTACAATGAGCAGTTCTTC. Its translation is CASSYRRALRTYNEQFF.

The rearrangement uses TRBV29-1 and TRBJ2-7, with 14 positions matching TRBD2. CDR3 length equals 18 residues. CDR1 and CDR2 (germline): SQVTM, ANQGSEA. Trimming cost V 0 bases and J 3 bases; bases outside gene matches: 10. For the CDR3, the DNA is TGCAGCGTTGAAGATTCCGGGACTAGCGGGAGATCGGTCTACGAGCAGTACTTC. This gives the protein CSVEDSGTSGRSVYEQYF.

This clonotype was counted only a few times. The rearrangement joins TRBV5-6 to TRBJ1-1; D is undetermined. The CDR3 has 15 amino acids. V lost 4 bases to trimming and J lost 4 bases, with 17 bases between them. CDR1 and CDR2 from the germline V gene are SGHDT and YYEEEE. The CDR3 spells CASSATESLATEAFF. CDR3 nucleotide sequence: TGTGCCAGCAGCGCAACAGAGAGTTTGGCCACTGAAGCTTTCTTT.

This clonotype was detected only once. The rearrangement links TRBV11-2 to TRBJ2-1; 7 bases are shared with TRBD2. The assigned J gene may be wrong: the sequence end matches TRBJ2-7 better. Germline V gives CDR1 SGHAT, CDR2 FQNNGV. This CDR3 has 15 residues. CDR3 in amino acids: CASSLESGVYNEQYF. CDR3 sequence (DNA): TGTGCCAGCAGCTTAGAGAGCGGGGTATACAATGAGCAGTACTTC.

CDR3 coding DNA: TGCGCCAGCAGCCACGGATCACACACAAGCTATGGCTACACCTTC. This translates into CASSHGSHTSYGYTF. The chain recombines TRBV4-1 with TRBJ1-2; no clear D gene. Germline V lookup: CDR1 MGHRA, CDR2 YSYEKL. The V and J ends lost 3 bases and 4 bases respectively, with 15 bases between them. This CDR3 contains 15 residues.

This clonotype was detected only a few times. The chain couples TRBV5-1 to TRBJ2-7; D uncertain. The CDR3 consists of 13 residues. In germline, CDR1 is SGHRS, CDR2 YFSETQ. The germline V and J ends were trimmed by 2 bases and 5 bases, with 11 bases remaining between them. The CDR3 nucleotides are TGCGCCAGCAGCTTCGGACGTCGGGACGAGCAGTACTTC. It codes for CASSFGRRDEQYF.

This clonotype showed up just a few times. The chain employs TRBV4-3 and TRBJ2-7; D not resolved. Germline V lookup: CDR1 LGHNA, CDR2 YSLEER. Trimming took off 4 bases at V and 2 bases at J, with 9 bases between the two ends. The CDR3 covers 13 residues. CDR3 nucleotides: TGCGCCAGCAGCCGCGACCTACCCTACGAGCAGTACTTC. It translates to CASSRDLPYEQYF.

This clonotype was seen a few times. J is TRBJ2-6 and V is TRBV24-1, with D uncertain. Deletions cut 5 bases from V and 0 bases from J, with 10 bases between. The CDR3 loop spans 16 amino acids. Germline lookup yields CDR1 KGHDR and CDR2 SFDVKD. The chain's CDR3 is CATSGWNRSGANVLTF. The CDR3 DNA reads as TGTGCCACCAGTGGGTGGAACCGCTCTGGGGCCAACGTCCTGACTTTC.

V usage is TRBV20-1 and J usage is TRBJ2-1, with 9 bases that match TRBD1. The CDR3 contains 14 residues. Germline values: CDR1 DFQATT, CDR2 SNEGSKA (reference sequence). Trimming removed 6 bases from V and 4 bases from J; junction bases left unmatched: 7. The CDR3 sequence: CSAPWTGAYNEQFF. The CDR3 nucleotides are TGCAGTGCCCCCTGGACAGGGGCTTACAATGAGCAGTTCTTC.

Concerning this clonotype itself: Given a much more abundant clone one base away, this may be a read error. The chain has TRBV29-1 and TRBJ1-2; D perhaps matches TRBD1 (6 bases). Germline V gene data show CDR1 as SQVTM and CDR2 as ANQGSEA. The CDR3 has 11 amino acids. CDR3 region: CSAGGLYGHTF. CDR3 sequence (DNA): TGCAGCGCCGGGGGCCTCTATGGCCACACCTTC. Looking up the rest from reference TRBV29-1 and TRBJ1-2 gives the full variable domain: SAVISQKPSRDICQRGTSLTIQCQVDSQVTMMFWYRQQPGQSLTLIATANQGSEATYESGFVIDKFPISRPNLTFSTLTVSNMSPEDSSIYLCSAGGLYGHTFGSGTRLTVV.

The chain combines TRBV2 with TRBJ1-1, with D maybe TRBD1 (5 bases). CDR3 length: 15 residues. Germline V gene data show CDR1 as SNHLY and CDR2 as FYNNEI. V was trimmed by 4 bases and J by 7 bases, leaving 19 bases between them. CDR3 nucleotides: TGTGCCAGCAGTGGACCGGGTAGGGGTCAGGGTGAAGCTTTCTTT. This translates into CASSGPGRGQGEAFF.

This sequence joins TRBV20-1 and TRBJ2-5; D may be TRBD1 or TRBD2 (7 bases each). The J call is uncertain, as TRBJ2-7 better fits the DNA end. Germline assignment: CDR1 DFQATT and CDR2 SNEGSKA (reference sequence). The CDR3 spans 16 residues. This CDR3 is CSARAGDRRTTYEQYF. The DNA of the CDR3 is TGCAGTGCTAGGGCGGGGGACAGACGCACAACCTACGAGCAGTACTTC.

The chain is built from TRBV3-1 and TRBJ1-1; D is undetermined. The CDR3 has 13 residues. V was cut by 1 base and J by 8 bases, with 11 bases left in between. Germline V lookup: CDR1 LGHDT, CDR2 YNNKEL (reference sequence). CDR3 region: CASSQVEGKEAFF. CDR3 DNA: TGTGCCAGCAGCCAAGTCGAGGGTAAAGAAGCTTTCTTT. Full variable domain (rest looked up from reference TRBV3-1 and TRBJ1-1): DTAVSQTPKYLVTQMGNDKSIKCEQNLGHDTMYWYKQDSKKFLKIMFSYNNKELIINETVPNRFSPKSPDKAHLNLHINSLELGDSAVYFCASSQVEGKEAFFGQGTRLTVV.

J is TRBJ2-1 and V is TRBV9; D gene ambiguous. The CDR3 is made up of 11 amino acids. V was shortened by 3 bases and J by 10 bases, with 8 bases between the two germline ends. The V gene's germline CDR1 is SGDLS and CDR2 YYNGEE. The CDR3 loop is CASSEHGEQFF. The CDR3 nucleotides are TGTGCCAGCAGCGAACACGGCGAGCAGTTCTTC.

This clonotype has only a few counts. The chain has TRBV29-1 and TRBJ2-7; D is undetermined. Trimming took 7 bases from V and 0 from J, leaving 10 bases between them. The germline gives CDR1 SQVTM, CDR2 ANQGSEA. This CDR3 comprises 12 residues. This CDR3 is CSGSTGSYEQYF. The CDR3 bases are TGCAGCGGGTCTACGGGCTCCTACGAGCAGTACTTC.

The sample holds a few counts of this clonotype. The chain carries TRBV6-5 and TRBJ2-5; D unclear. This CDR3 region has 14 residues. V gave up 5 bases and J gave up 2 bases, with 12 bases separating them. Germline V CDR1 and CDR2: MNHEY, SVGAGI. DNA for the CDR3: TGTGCCAGCAGTAAACAGATGGAGCAAGAGACCCAGTACTTC. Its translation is CASSKQMEQETQYF.

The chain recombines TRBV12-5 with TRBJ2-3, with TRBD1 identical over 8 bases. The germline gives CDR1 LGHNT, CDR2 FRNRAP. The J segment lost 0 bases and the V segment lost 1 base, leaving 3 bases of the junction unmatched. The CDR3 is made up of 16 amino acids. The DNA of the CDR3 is TGTGCTAGTGGTTTGGGGGACAGGATTAGCACAGATACGCAGTATTTT. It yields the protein CASGLGDRISTDTQYF.